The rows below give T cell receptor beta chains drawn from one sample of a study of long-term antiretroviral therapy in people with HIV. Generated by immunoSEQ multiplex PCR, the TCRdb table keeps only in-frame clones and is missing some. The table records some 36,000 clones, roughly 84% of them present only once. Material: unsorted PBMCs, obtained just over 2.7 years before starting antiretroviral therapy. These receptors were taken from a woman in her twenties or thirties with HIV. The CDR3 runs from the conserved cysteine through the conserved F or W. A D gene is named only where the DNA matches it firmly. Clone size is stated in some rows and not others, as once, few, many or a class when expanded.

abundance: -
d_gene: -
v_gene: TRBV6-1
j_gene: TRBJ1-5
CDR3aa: CASSASGNQPQHF
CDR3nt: TGTGCCAGCAGTGCCAGCGGTAATCAGCCCCAGCATTTT

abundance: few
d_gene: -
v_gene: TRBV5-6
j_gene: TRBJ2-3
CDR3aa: CASSFGSNPTDTQYF
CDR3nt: TGTGCCAGCAGCTTTGGCAGTAATCCCACAGATACGCAGTATTTT

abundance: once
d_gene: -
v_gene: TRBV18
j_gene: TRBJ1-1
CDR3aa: CASLIRESTEAFF
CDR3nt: TGTGCCAGCCTCATCAGGGAGAGCACTGAAGCTTTCTTT

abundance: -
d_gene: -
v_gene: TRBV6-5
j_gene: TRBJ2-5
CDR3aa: CASSNGPTQETQYF
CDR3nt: TGTGCCAGCAGTAACGGACCTACCCAAGAGACCCAGTACTTC

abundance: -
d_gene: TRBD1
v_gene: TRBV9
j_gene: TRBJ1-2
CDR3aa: CASSVVTGQGYGYTF
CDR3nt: TGTGCCAGCAGCGTAGTGACTGGACAGGGCTATGGCTACACCTTC

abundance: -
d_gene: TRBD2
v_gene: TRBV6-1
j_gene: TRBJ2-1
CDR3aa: CASSEATSGGTGARDEQFF
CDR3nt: TGTGCCAGCAGTGAGGCGACTAGCGGGGGGACAGGGGCGAGGGATGAGCAGTTCTTC

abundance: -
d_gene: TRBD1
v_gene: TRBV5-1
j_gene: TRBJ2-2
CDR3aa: CASTRTGLGELFF
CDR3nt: TGCGCCAGCACCAGGACAGGGCTTGGGGAGCTGTTTTTT

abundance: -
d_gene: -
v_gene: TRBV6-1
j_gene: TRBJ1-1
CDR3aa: CASIPIGEGTEAFF
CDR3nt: TGTGCCAGCATCCCTATAGGAGAGGGCACTGAAGCTTTCTTT

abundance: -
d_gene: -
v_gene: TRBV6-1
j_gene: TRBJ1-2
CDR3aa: CASSNYGYTF
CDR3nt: TGTGCCAGCTCTAACTATGGCTACACCTTC

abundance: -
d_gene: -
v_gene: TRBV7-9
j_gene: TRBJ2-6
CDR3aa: CASSLREMNRMYGANVLTF
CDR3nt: TGTGCCAGCAGCTTAAGGGAGATGAACAGGATGTATGGGGCCAACGTCCTGACTTTC

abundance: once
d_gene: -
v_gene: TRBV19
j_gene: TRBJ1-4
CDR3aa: CASSTAHTNEKLFF
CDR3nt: TGTGCCAGTAGTACGGCCCACACTAATGAAAAACTGTTTTTT

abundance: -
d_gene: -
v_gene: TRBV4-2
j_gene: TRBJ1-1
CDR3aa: CASSQDRNTEAFF
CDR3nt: TGTGCCAGCAGCCAAGACAGGAATACTGAAGCTTTCTTT

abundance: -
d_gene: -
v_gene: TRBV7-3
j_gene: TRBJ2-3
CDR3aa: CASSPATSFADTQYF
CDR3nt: TGTGCCAGCAGCCCGGCGACCAGCTTCGCAGATACGCAGTATTTT

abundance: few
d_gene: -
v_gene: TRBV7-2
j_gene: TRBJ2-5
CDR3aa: CASSRSETQYF
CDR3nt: TGTGCCAGCAGCCGCTCGGAGACCCAGTACTTC

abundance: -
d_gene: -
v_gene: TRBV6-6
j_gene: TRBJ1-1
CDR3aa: CASSTVTGNTEAFF
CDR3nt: TGTGCCAGCAGTACCGTGACAGGGAACACTGAAGCTTTCTTT

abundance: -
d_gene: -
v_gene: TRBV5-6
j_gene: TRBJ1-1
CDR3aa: CASSFRGRDTEAFF
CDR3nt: TGTGCCAGCAGCTTTAGGGGCAGGGACACTGAAGCTTTCTTT

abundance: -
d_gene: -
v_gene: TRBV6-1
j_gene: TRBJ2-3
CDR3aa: CASSDRTATMRQYF
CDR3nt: TGTGCCAGCAGTGATAGGACGGCGACGATGAGGCAGTATTTT

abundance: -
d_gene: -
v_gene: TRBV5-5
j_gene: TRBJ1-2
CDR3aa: CASSLRGYGYTF
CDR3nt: TGTGCCAGCAGCCTCCGGGGCTATGGCTACACCTTC

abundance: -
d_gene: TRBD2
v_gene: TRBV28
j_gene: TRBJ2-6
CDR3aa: CASSFPQRGARSGANVLTF
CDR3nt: TGTGCCAGCAGTTTCCCCCAGCGGGGGGCCCGCTCTGGGGCCAACGTCCTGACTTTC

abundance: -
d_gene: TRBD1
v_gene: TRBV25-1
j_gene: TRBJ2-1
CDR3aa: CASSVRTGGGEQFF
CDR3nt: TGTGCCAGCAGTGTAAGGACAGGGGGAGGTGAGCAGTTCTTC

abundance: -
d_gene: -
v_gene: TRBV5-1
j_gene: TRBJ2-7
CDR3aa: CASSHGGPPDEQYF
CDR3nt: TGCGCCAGCAGCCACGGGGGTCCTCCTGACGAGCAGTACTTC

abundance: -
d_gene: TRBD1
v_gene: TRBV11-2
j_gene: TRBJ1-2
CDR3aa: CASSLGTGADYGYTF
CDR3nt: TGTGCCAGCAGCTTAGGGACAGGGGCGGACTATGGCTACACCTTC

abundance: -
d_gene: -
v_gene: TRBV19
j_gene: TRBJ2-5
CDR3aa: CASSTYPGHQPTETQYF
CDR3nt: TGTGCCAGTAGTACTTACCCGGGACACCAGCCTACGGAGACCCAGTACTTC

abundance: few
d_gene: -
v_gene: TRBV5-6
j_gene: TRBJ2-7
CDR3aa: CASSLWVSSYEQYF
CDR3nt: TGTGCCAGCAGCTTGTGGGTCTCCTCCTACGAGCAGTACTTC

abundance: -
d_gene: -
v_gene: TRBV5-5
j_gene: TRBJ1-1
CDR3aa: CASSPRTASLGEAFF
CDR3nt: TGTGCCAGCAGCCCGCGGACAGCCAGCCTTGGTGAAGCTTTCTTT

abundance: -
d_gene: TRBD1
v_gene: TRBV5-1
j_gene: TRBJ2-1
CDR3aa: CASSSPGTVNNEQFF
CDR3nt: TGCGCCAGCAGCTCACCCGGGACAGTTAACAATGAGCAGTTCTTC

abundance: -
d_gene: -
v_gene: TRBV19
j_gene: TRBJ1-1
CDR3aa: CASSISSDTEAFF
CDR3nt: TGTGCCAGTAGTATATCGTCCGACACTGAAGCTTTCTTT

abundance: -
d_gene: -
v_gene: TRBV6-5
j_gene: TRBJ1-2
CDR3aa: CASSYRGEGGYGYTF
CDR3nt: TGTGCCAGCAGTTATAGAGGGGAAGGGGGCTATGGCTACACCTTC

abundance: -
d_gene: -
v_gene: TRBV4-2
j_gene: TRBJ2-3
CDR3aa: CASSQDLSGTRTDTQYF
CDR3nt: TGTGCCAGCAGCCAAGATTTGAGCGGGACACGCACAGATACGCAGTATTTT

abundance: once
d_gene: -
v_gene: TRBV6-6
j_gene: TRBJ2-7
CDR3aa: CASSYQGGDEQYF
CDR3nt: TGTGCCAGCAGTTACCAAGGAGGGGACGAGCAGTACTTC

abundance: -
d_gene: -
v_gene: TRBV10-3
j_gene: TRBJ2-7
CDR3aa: CASQTTTYEQYF
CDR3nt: TGTGCCAGCCAGACTACCACCTACGAGCAGTACTTC

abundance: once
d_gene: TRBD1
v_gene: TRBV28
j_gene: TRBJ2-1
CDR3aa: CASSSLSGQYNEQFF
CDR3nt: TGTGCCAGCAGTTCACTATCGGGACAGTACAATGAGCAGTTCTTC

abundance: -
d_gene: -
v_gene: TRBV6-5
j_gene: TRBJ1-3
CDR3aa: CASSSLDSGNTIYF
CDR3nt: TGTGCCAGCAGTTCCCTCGACTCTGGAAACACCATATATTTT

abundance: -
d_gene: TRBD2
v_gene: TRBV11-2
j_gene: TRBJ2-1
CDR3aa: CASSPSPPGGSYNEQFF
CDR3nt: TGTGCCAGCAGCCCCTCACCCCCGGGGGGCTCCTACAATGAGCAGTTCTTC

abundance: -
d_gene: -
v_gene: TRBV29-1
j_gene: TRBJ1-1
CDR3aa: CSVEEQGWGTEAFF
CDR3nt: TGCAGCGTTGAAGAACAGGGTTGGGGAACTGAAGCTTTCTTT

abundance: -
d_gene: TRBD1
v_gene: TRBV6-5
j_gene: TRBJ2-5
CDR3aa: CASSYSTGLKETQYF
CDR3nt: TGTGCCAGCAGTTACTCGACAGGGCTCAAAGAGACCCAGTACTTC

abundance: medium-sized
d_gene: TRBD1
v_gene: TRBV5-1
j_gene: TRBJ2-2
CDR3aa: CASSLVPGQVGELFF
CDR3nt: TGCGCCAGCAGCTTGGTCCCGGGACAGGTCGGGGAGCTGTTTTTT

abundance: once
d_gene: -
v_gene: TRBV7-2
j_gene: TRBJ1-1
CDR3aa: CAGQLNTEAFF
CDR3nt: TGTGCCGGACAGTTGAACACTGAAGCTTTCTTT

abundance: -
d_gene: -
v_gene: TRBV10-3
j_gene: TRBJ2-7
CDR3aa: CAIGDVYEQYF
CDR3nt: TGTGCCATCGGGGACGTCTACGAGCAGTACTTC

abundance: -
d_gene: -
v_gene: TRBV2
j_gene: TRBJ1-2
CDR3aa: CASSATEYGGYTF
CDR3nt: TGTGCCAGCAGTGCTACGGAGTACGGTGGCTACACCTTC

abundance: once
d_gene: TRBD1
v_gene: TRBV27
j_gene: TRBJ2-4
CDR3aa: CASSSKDRGILAKNIQYF
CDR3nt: TGTGCCAGCAGTTCCAAGGACAGGGGGATATTAGCCAAAAACATTCAGTACTTC

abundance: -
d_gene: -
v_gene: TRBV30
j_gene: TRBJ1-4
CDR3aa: CAWSVDAGGEKLFF
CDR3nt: TGTGCCTGGAGTGTGGACGCCGGGGGTGAAAAACTGTTTTTT

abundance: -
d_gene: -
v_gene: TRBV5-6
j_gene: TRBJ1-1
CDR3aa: CASSHPERLNTEAFF
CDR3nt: TGTGCCAGCAGCCATCCCGAACGGTTGAACACTGAAGCTTTCTTT

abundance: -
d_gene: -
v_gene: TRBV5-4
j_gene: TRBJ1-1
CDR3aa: CASSLENTRIGEASPEAFF
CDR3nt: TGTGCCAGCAGCTTGGAAAATACACGGATCGGGGAGGCAAGCCCTGAAGCTTTCTTT

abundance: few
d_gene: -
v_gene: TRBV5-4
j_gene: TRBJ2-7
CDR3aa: CASSPVGLRGEQYF
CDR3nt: TGTGCCAGCAGCCCTGTAGGGCTCCGGGGGGAGCAGTACTTC

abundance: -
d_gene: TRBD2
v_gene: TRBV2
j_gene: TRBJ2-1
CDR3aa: CASRGGNEQFF
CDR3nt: TGTGCCAGCAGGGGGGGGAATGAGCAGTTCTTC

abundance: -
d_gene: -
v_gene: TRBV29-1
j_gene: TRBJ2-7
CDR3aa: CSVAYADRSFYEQYF
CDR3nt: TGCAGCGTTGCTTACGCCGACAGATCATTCTACGAGCAGTACTTC

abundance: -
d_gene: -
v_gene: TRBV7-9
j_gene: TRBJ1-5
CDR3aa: CASSAPGNNQPQHF
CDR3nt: TGTGCCAGCAGCGCCCCAGGGAATAATCAGCCCCAGCATTTT

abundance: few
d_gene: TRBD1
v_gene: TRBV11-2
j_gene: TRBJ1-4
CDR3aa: CASSLGIYGTAHEKLFF
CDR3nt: TGTGCCAGCAGCTTAGGCATTTATGGGACAGCCCATGAAAAACTGTTTTTT